The rows below give T cell receptor beta chains drawn from one sample of a study of identical twins. TCRdb independently ran MiXCR on the 5' RACE reads; one entry per CDR3 protein. Here the sample spans approximately 890,000 distinct CDR3 sequences, roughly an eighth being singletons. These same records also appear under a second study, on yellow fever vaccine responses in identical twins.

Sequencing input: PBMCs. The receptors here all came from a woman under 30 in good health. CDR3s include the opening cysteine and the closing phenylalanine or tryptophan. Each record gives: D gene, clone size, J gene, V gene, CDR3 protein, CDR3 DNA. A D gene is named only where the DNA matches it firmly. Rows may omit the clone size; those that give it use once, few, many or a size class.

TRBD2,NA,TRBJ2-5,TRBV20-1,CSARGLAGIQETQYF,TGCAGTGCTAGAGGGCTAGCGGGAATCCAAGAGACCCAGTACTTC
NA,NA,TRBJ2-3,TRBV7-9,CASSLNTGTADTQYF,TGTGCCAGCAGCTTAAATACGGGAACGGCAGATACGCAGTATTTT
NA,NA,TRBJ2-3,TRBV24-1,CATSGSGMKAADTQYF,TGTGCCACCAGTGGAAGTGGGATGAAGGCGGCAGATACGCAGTATTTT
TRBD2,NA,TRBJ2-1,TRBV11-3,CASSLGYQPGLAGGGSYNEQFF,TGTGCCAGCAGCTTAGGATACCAGCCGGGACTAGCGGGAGGGGGGTCCTACAATGAGCAGTTCTTC
TRBD1,few,TRBJ2-6,TRBV4-1,CASSQDRDSYSGANVLTF,TGCGCCAGCAGCCAAGATCGGGACAGCTACTCTGGGGCCAACGTCCTGACTTTC
TRBD1,few,TRBJ2-2,TRBV10-3,CAIRGQVELAGELFF,TGTGCCATCAGGGGACAGGTTGAATTGGCCGGGGAGCTGTTTTTT
NA,NA,TRBJ2-1,TRBV11-2,CASSTHRDRIYNEQFF,TGTGCCAGCAGCACCCACAGGGATCGTATATACAATGAGCAGTTCTTC
NA,few,TRBJ1-2,TRBV10-3,CAIGSGESGYTF,TGTGCCATCGGGTCAGGGGAATCGGGCTACACCTTC
TRBD2,few,TRBJ2-7,TRBV9,CASSRGDVPYLSYEQYF,TGTGCCAGCAGCCGGGGGGACGTTCCTTACCTGAGCTACGAGCAGTACTTC
TRBD2,few,TRBJ2-3,TRBV10-1,CASSTGTSGKTDTQYF,TGCGCCAGCAGTACCGGGACTAGCGGGAAGACAGATACGCAGTATTTT
TRBD1,few,TRBJ2-1,TRBV14,CASSPRTTGGLGEQFF,TGTGCCAGCAGCCCCAGGACGACAGGGGGTTTGGGTGAGCAGTTCTTC
NA,NA,TRBJ1-4,TRBV12-3/TRBV12-4,CASRFDPSTNEKLFF,TGTGCCAGCAGATTTGACCCGAGTACGAATGAAAAACTGTTTTTT
TRBD2,few,TRBJ2-5,TRBV10-3,CATDPGLGGETQYF,TGTGCCACTGACCCGGGACTAGGTGGAGAGACCCAGTACTTC
NA,NA,TRBJ2-4,TRBV4-2,CASSQDSPYFEAKNIQYF,TGTGCCAGCAGCCAAGATAGCCCTTACTTTGAGGCCAAAAACATTCAGTACTTC
NA,NA,TRBJ2-3,TRBV6-5,CASSYGGGSNTDTQYF,TGTGCCAGCAGTTACGGCGGGGGCTCAAACACAGATACGCAGTATTTT
NA,NA,TRBJ2-2,TRBV2,CASRRGAVPRKNTGELFF,TGTGCCAGCAGACGGGGAGCGGTCCCCAGAAAAAACACCGGGGAGCTGTTTTTT
TRBD2,NA,TRBJ2-7,TRBV6-2/TRBV6-3,CASSYSPRSGRAGRTYEQYF,TGTGCCAGCAGTTACAGTCCCCGGAGCGGGAGGGCCGGCCGGACCTACGAGCAGTACTTC
NA,few,TRBJ1-1,TRBV6-5,CASSYRAGSGTEAFF,TGTGCCAGCAGTTACAGGGCAGGGAGCGGCACTGAAGCTTTCTTT